The rows below give T cell receptor beta chains drawn from one sample of a study of identical twins. TCRdb ran MiXCR on the 5' RACE reads and lists one entry per CDR3 protein. The sample has 250,000 to 350,000 distinct CDR3 sequences; more than 6.5% are singletons. The same sample was also studied in work on yellow fever vaccine responses in identical twins.

Sequencing was performed on memory (CD45RO+) T cells sorted from blood. These receptors were obtained from a woman aged 18-29 years in good health. Both conserved end residues are part of each CDR3. Each record gives: D gene, V gene, clone size, J gene, CDR3 DNA, CDR3 protein. The D gene is left open where the match is weak. Some rows have no size entry. The others give once, few or many, or a class for an expanded clone.

d_call: -; v_call: TRBV3-1; clone_size: -; j_call: TRBJ1-4; cdr3_nt: TGTGCCAGCAGCCAAACGGGGGGTTTGAATGAAAAACTGTTTTTT; cdr3_aa: CASSQTGGLNEKLFF
d_call: -; v_call: TRBV24-1; clone_size: -; j_call: TRBJ1-2; cdr3_nt: TGTGCCACCAGTGAGGCAGGCTATGGCTACACCTTC; cdr3_aa: CATSEAGYGYTF
d_call: -; v_call: TRBV14; clone_size: -; j_call: TRBJ2-1; cdr3_nt: -; cdr3_aa: CASSLRAGTGVNEQFF
d_call: -; v_call: TRBV12-3/TRBV12-4; clone_size: many; j_call: TRBJ2-1; cdr3_nt: TGTGCCAGCAGCGACCTCCAAAATCCCCTCTACAATGAGCAGTTCTTC; cdr3_aa: CASSDLQNPLYNEQFF
d_call: -; v_call: TRBV18; clone_size: many; j_call: TRBJ2-1; cdr3_nt: TGTGCCAGCTCAGCCACCGGGCCGGGAGTGGGGGAGCAGTTCTTC; cdr3_aa: CASSATGPGVGEQFF
d_call: -; v_call: TRBV4-1; clone_size: many; j_call: TRBJ2-3; cdr3_nt: TGCGCCAGCAGCACCCCTCCTCGGGATCCCGGGGATACGCAGTATTTT; cdr3_aa: CASSTPPRDPGDTQYF
d_call: TRBD2; v_call: TRBV10-3; clone_size: -; j_call: TRBJ2-1; cdr3_nt: TGTGCCATCAGTGAGAGTTGCGGGAGGCCCAATGAGCAGTTCTTC; cdr3_aa: CAISESCGRPNEQFF
d_call: -; v_call: TRBV2; clone_size: many; j_call: TRBJ2-5; cdr3_nt: TGTGCCAGCAGTGAAGGGAGGACCTCGTACCAAGAGACCCAGTACTTC; cdr3_aa: CASSEGRTSYQETQYF
d_call: TRBD1; v_call: TRBV5-5; clone_size: -; j_call: TRBJ2-7; cdr3_nt: TGTGCCAGCAGCTTGTCCCTAGGACAGGCGAACTACGAGCAGTACTTC; cdr3_aa: CASSLSLGQANYEQYF
d_call: -; v_call: TRBV12-3/TRBV12-4; clone_size: many; j_call: TRBJ2-7; cdr3_nt: TGTGCCAGCAGGATGGACATCTACGAGCAGTACTTC; cdr3_aa: CASRMDIYEQYF
d_call: TRBD2; v_call: TRBV5-1; clone_size: few; j_call: TRBJ2-1; cdr3_nt: TGCGCCAGCAGCCTAAGGACGGGGGGTCTCGGCAATGAGCAGTTCTTC; cdr3_aa: CASSLRTGGLGNEQFF
d_call: TRBD1; v_call: TRBV5-1; clone_size: many; j_call: TRBJ1-5; cdr3_nt: TGCGCCAGCAGCTCTCCGGGACAGGGTATCGGCACTGGTCAGCCCCAGCATTTT; cdr3_aa: CASSSPGQGIGTGQPQHF
d_call: TRBD1; v_call: TRBV25-1; clone_size: few; j_call: TRBJ2-1; cdr3_nt: TGTGCCAGCAGTGGATCGTTACTAGGACAGGGTGAGCAGTTCTTC; cdr3_aa: CASSGSLLGQGEQFF